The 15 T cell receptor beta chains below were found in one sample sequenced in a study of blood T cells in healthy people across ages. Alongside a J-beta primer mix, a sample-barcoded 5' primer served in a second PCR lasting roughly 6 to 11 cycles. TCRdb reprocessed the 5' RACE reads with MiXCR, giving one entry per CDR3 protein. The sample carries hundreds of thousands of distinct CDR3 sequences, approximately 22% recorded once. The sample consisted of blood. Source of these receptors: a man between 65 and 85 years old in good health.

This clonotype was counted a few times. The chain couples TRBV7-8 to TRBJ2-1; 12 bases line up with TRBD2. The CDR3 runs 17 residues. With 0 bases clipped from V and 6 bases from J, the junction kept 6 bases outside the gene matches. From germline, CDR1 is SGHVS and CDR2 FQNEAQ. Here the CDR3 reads CASSLARTSGASNEQFF. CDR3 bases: TGTGCCAGCAGCTTAGCAAGGACTAGCGGGGCTAGCAATGAGCAGTTCTTC.

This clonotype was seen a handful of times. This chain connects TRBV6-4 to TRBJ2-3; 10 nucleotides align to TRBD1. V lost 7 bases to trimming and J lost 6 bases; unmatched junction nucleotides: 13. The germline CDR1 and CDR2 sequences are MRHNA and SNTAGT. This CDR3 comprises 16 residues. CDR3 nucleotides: TGTGCCAGCAAACTCTCACCGGGACAGGGGCGGGATACGCAGTATTTT. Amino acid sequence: CASKLSPGQGRDTQYF.

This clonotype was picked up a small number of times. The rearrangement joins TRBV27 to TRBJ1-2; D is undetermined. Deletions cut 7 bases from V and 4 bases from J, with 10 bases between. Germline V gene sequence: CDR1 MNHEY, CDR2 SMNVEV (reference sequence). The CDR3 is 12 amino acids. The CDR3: CASTWTGYGYTF. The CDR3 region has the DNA TGTGCCAGCACTTGGACGGGCTATGGCTACACCTTC.

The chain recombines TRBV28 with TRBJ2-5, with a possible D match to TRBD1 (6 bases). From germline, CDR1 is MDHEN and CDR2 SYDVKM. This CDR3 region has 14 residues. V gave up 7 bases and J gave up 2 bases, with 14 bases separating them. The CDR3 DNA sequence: TGTGCCAGCAATCCGGCAGGGGTGCAAGAGACCCAGTACTTC. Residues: CASNPAGVQETQYF.

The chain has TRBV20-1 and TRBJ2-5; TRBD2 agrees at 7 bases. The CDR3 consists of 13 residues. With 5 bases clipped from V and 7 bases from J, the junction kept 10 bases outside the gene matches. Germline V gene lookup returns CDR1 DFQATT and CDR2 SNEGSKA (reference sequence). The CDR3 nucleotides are TGCAGTGCTCCCGCGACTAGCTTTGGGACCCAGTACTTC. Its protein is CSAPATSFGTQYF.

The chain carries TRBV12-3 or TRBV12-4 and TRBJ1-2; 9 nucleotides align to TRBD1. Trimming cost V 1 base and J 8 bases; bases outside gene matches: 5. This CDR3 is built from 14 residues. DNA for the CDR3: TGTGCCAGCAGTTTAGTGGGGACAGGGCACGGCTACACCTTC. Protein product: CASSLVGTGHGYTF.

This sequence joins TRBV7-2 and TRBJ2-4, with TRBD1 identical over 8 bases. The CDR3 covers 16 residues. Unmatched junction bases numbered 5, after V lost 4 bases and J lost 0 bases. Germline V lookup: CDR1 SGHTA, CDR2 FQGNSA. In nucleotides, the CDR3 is TGTGCCAGCAGCTCCCAGGGGGCACTAGCCAAAAACATTCAGTACTTC. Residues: CASSSQGALAKNIQYF.

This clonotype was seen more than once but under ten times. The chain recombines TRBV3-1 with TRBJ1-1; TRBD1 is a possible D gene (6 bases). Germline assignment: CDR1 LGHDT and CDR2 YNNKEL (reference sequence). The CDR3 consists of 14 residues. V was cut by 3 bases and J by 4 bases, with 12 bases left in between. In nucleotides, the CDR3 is TGTGCCAGCAGCCAGACGGACAGCACCACTGAAGCTTTCTTT. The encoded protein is CASSQTDSTTEAFF.

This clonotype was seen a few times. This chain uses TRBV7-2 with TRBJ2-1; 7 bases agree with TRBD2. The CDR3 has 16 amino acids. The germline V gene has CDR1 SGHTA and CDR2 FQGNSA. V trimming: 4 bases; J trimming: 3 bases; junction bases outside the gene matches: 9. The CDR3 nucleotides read TGTGCCAGCAGCTCCCTCGCGGGAGCGATCTACAATGAGCAGTTCTTC. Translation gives CASSSLAGAIYNEQFF. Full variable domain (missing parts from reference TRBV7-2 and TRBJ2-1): GAGVSQSPSNKVTEKGKDVELRCDPISGHTALYWYRQSLGQGLEFLIYFQGNSAPDKSGLPSDRFSAERTGGSVSTLTIQRTQQEDSAVYLCASSSLAGAIYNEQFFGPGTRLTVL.

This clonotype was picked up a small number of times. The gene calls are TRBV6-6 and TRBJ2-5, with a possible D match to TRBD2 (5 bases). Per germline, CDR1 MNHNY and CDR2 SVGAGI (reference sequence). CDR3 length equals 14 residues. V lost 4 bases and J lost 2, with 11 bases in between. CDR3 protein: CASSSSWGQETQYF. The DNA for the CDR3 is TGTGCCAGCAGTTCTAGCTGGGGTCAAGAGACCCAGTACTTC.

For the CDR3, the DNA is TGTGCCAGCAGATCACAGGGGGGGGCTGAAAAACTGTTTTTT. It translates to CASRSQGGAEKLFF. This chain links TRBV27 with TRBJ1-4; 8 bases line up with TRBD1. The ends lost 6 bases at V and 7 bases at J; junction bases unmatched: 7. The germline gives CDR1 MNHEY, CDR2 SMNVEV (reference sequence). This CDR3 has 14 residues.

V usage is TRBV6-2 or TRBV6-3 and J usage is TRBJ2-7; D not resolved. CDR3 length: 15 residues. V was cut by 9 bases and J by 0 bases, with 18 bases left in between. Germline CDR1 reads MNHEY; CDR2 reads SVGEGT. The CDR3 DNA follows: TGTGCCAGTTCCGAAGGTCCCGTGAACTCCTACGAGCAGTACGTC. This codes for CASSEGPVNSYEQYV.

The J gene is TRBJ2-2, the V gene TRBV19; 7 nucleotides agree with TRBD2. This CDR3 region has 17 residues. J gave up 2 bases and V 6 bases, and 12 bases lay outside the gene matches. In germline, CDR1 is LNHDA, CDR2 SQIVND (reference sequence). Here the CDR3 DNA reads TGTGCCAGTAGCACCCCGTTGACTAGCTTTAACACCGGGGAGCTGTTTTTT. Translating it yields CASSTPLTSFNTGELFF. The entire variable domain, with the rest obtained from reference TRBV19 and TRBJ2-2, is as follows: DGGITQSPKYLFRKEGQNVTLSCEQNLNHDAMYWYRQDPGQGLRLIYYSQIVNDFQKGDIAEGYSVSREKKESFPLTVTSAQKNPTAFYLCASSTPLTSFNTGELFFGEGSRLTVL.

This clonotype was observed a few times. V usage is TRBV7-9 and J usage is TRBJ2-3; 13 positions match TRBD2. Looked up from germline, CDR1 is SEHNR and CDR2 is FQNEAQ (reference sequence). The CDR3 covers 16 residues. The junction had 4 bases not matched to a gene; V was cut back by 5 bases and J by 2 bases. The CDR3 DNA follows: TGTGCCAGCAGCCCGGGACTAGCGGGACACACAGATACGCAGTATTTT. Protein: CASSPGLAGHTDTQYF.

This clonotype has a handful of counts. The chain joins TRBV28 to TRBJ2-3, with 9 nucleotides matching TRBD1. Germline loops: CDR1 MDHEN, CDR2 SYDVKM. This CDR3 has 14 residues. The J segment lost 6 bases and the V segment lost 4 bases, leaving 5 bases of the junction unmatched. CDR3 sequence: CASSSPGQGDTQYF. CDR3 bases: TGTGCCAGCAGTTCCCCCGGACAGGGGGATACGCAGTATTTT.